The T cell receptor beta chain under discussion was sequenced for a study of CD8 T cells in Susac syndrome. It was with random hexamers that roughly 0.45 to 1 ug RNA was reverse transcribed. TCRdb used MiXCR to reprocess the immunoSEQ multiplex PCR reads, holding one entry per CDR3 protein. In the table there are under 250,000 distinct CDR3 sequences, 85% to 95% of which are singletons. Sequencing targeted TCR beta in T cells from blood (CD8+ and CD4+). Germline CDR1 SNHLY, CDR2 FYNNEI. This CDR3 region has 16 residues. With 7 bases clipped from V and 0 bases from J, the junction kept 4 bases outside the gene matches. Study outcomes and limitations: As the study acknowledged, the number of individuals in its TCR sequencing and HLA analysis was relatively small.

This clonotype has just one count. Its cognate antigen is unknown. This chain links TRBV2 with TRBJ1-6, with 9 bases lining up with TRBD1. The clonotype was recovered from a human donor with Susac syndrome. The sequencing sample was made of CD4+ T cells from PBMCs. Written as DNA, the CDR3 is TGTGCCAGCAACCCGACAGGGGGCTCCTATAATTCACCCCTCCACTTT. Its translation: CASNPTGGSYNSPLHF.